The entry below describes one T cell receptor beta chain. What it recognizes is unknown. The data originate from a study of type 1 regulatory T cells. The wider study: T-allo10 is a Tr1-enriched, alloantigen-specific CD4 T cell product made in vitro. Study findings and constraints: Tr1 cells had a more restricted TCR repertoire than non-Tr1 cells.

The ends were cut back, 1 base at V and 3 bases at J, with 13 bases in the middle. This CDR3 comprises 15 residues. CDR1 is KGHSH, CDR2 LQKENI, per germline. TCRdb reprocessed the reads via MiXCR and lists one record per CDR3 protein. Of tens of thousands of distinct CDR3 sequences in the sample, 9% to 15% were seen once. This chain connects TRBV18 to TRBJ2-7; D possibly corresponds to TRBD2 (5 bases). The sequence was obtained from a human donor in good health. Sequenced material: cultured non-Tr1 T cells, either the whole culture or a sorted T cell fraction (not recorded which). CDR3 nucleotides: TGTGCCAGCTCACCACTTCGCACTAGTCGCTACGAGCAGTACTTC. This translates into CASSPLRTSRYEQYF.